What follows are 20 T cell receptor beta chains derived from one specimen sequenced in a study of T cells after posttransplantation cyclophosphamide. Cells defined as naive were viable CD3+CD4+ or CD3+CD8+ and CCR7+CD45RA+CD45RO-CD95-CD27+CD28+. Using immunoSEQ multiplex PCR, the repertoire was profiled, and TCRdb retains in-frame clones only, with some absent. Of about 16,000 clones in the sample, 94% were seen once. Source material: naive CD4+ T cells sorted from blood. These receptor sequences come from a woman aged 50 to 60 in good health and a related stem cell transplant donor.

This clone appeared once. The V call is TRBV7-9, the J call TRBJ2-1; a possible D gene is TRBD2 (7 bases). The CDR3 consists of 16 residues. The germline CDR1 and CDR2 sequences are SEHNR and FQNEAQ (reference sequence). Trimming cost V 5 bases and J 10 bases, with 24 bases left between them. This chain's CDR3 is CASSVGGARSGREQFF. CDR3 in DNA: TGTGCCAGCAGCGTGGGGGGGGCGCGAAGCGGGCGGGAGCAGTTCTTC.

This chain connects TRBV6-5 to TRBJ1-1; possibly TRBD1 for D (6 bases). Trimming left V 0 bases short and J 6 bases short, with 11 bases between. Per germline, CDR1 MNHEY and CDR2 SVGAGI. CDR3 size: 14 residues. The CDR3 nucleotides read TGTGCCAGCAGTTACTCCCCCAGGGGCGCTGAAGCTTTCTTT. The encoded protein is CASSYSPRGAEAFF.

The genes are TRBV7-2 and TRBJ2-7; tentatively, D is TRBD1 (6 bases). In germline, CDR1 is SGHTA, CDR2 FQGNSA. V was pared by 1 base and J by 3 bases, with 10 bases between. The CDR3 is 14 amino acids. CDR3 sequence (DNA): TGTGCCAGCAGCTTAGAAACAGGGAGCTACGAGCAGTACTTC. Its protein product is CASSLETGSYEQYF.

This rearrangement joins TRBV7-2 to TRBJ2-1; 15 bases line up with TRBD2. This CDR3 comprises 16 residues. Germline V gene sequence: CDR1 SGHTA, CDR2 FQGNSA. V shed 5 bases and J 8 bases; nucleotides not matched to a gene: 7. The CDR3 here is CASSLGLAGGLDEQFF. The CDR3, as DNA: TGTGCCAGCAGCCTTGGACTAGCGGGAGGGTTGGATGAGCAGTTCTTC. The complete variable domain, with remaining parts taken from reference TRBV7-2 and TRBJ2-1, reads GAGVSQSPSNKVTEKGKDVELRCDPISGHTALYWYRQSLGQGLEFLIYFQGNSAPDKSGLPSDRFSAERTGGSVSTLTIQRTQQEDSAVYLCASSLGLAGGLDEQFFGPGTRLTVL.

The V and J genes are TRBV4-3 and TRBJ1-3; no clear D. With 0 bases removed from V and 0 bases from J, the gap between germline ends came to 12 bases. CDR1 is LGHNA, CDR2 YSLEER, per germline. This CDR3 contains 17 residues. CDR3 bases: TGCGCCAGCAGCCAAGATTTTCAGGTACTCTCTGGAAACACCATATATTTT. The encoded protein is CASSQDFQVLSGNTIYF.

V gene TRBV27 combines with J gene TRBJ2-3; 7 bases match TRBD1. Germline lookup yields CDR1 MNHEY and CDR2 SMNVEV (reference sequence). The trim removed 3 bases at V and 4 bases at J, leaving 4 bases unmatched. CDR3 length: 14 residues. CDR3 sequence: CASSFGTVPDTQYF. In DNA, the CDR3 is TGTGCCAGCAGTTTCGGGACAGTCCCAGATACGCAGTATTTT.

The chain couples TRBV29-1 to TRBJ1-2, with 8 bases fitting TRBD1. The CDR3 sequence is 14 residues long. Germline-derived CDR1 and CDR2 are SQVTM and ANQGSEA. Trimming cost V 4 bases and J 3 bases; bases outside gene matches: 7. The CDR3: CSVAVQGDDYGYTF. The CDR3 DNA sequence: TGCAGCGTTGCGGTACAGGGGGACGACTATGGCTACACCTTC.

V and J are TRBV7-3 and TRBJ2-5; the match to TRBD2 covers 14 bases. The J call may not be correct, given that the DNA end is closer to TRBJ2-7. Germline V gene sequence: CDR1 SGHTA, CDR2 FQGTGA. The CDR3 covers 16 residues. The CDR3, as DNA: TGTGCCAGCAGCTTAGGTGGGACTAGCGGGAGATACGAGCAGTACTTC. The encoded protein is CASSLGGTSGRYEQYF.

The CDR3 sequence: CAWGLRTEDSYEQYF. CDR3 DNA sequence: TGTGCCTGGGGTTTGAGGACGGAGGATTCCTACGAGCAGTACTTC. The rearrangement joins TRBV30 to TRBJ2-7; maybe TRBD2 (5 bases). Germline V CDR1 and CDR2: GTSNPN, SVGIG (reference sequence). The CDR3 has 15 amino acids. Trimming stripped 5 bases from V and 1 base from J, with 18 bases between.

This chain joins TRBV5-1 and TRBJ2-7; a weak D match, TRBD2 (5 bases). The CDR3 totals 13 residues. Trimming left V 2 bases short and J 1 base short, with 7 bases between. Germline CDR1 is SGHRS and CDR2 is YFSETQ. CDR3 sequence: CASSFRGSYEQYF. CDR3 coding DNA: TGCGCCAGCAGCTTTCGGGGATCCTACGAGCAGTACTTC. The full variable domain, with the rest looked up from reference TRBV5-1 and TRBJ2-7, is KAGVTQTPRYLIKTRGQQVTLSCSPISGHRSVSWYQQTPGQGLQFLFEYFSETQRNKGNFPGRFSGRQFSNSRSEMNVSTLELGDSALYLCASSFRGSYEQYFGPGTRLTVT.

The chain joins TRBV7-9 to TRBJ2-5; D possibly corresponds to TRBD1 (6 bases). The CDR3 totals 13 residues. The germline V gene has CDR1 SEHNR and CDR2 FQNEAQ (reference sequence). V gave up 5 bases and J gave up 7 bases, with 14 bases separating them. CDR3 nucleotides: TGTGCCAGCAGCCCGCAGGGGTCGGCGACCCAGTACTTC. It specifies CASSPQGSATQYF.

The chain uses TRBV5-1 and TRBJ2-7, with 11 bases fitting TRBD1. This CDR3 is built from 15 residues. Germline assignment: CDR1 SGHRS and CDR2 YFSETQ. Germline trimming cut 2 bases from V and 4 bases from J; bases unmatched to any gene: 5. CDR3 sequence: CASSLNGQGAYEQYF. DNA of the CDR3: TGCGCCAGCAGCTTAAACGGACAGGGGGCTTACGAGCAGTACTTC. The full variable domain, rest sourced from reference TRBV5-1 and TRBJ2-7, is KAGVTQTPRYLIKTRGQQVTLSCSPISGHRSVSWYQQTPGQGLQFLFEYFSETQRNKGNFPGRFSGRQFSNSRSEMNVSTLELGDSALYLCASSLNGQGAYEQYFGPGTRLTVT.

This chain uses TRBV5-4 with TRBJ2-7; 9 bases match TRBD2. The CDR3 is 15 amino acids. V shed 2 bases and J 0 bases; nucleotides not matched to a gene: 3. The germline V gene has CDR1 SGHNT and CDR2 YYREEE (reference sequence). The CDR3 region has the DNA TGTGCCAGCAGCTTCTTAGCGGGAGTCTCCTACGAGCAGTACTTC. Its translation: CASSFLAGVSYEQYF.

This sequence joins TRBV4-1 and TRBJ2-5; D gene uncertain. The CDR3 runs 15 residues. V was shortened by 0 bases and J by 4 bases, with 12 bases between the two germline ends. The V gene's germline CDR1 is MGHRA and CDR2 YSYEKL. The DNA of the CDR3 is TGCGCCAGCAGCCAAGACCGGTTAACTCGAGAGACCCAGTACTTC. The encoded protein is CASSQDRLTRETQYF.

This chain joins TRBV7-9 and TRBJ2-7; 8 nucleotides agree with TRBD1. Losses at the gene ends were 1 base for V and 5 bases for J; bases not matched to a gene: 7. This CDR3 comprises 15 residues. Germline values: CDR1 SEHNR, CDR2 FQNEAQ (reference sequence). In DNA form, the CDR3 reads TGTGCCAGCAGCTTAGATGCAGGGGGCGCCGACGAGCAGTACTTC. Its protein product is CASSLDAGGADEQYF.

This sequence joins TRBV11-2 and TRBJ2-2; no clear D. The CDR3 has 12 amino acids. Germline-derived CDR1 and CDR2 are SGHAT and FQNNGV. The V end lost 0 bases, the J end lost 11 bases, and 7 bases lay between the germline ends. The CDR3 is CASSLDRIELFF. CDR3 bases: TGTGCCAGCAGCTTAGACAGGATTGAGCTGTTTTTT.

The chain carries TRBV27 and TRBJ1-1; TRBD1 aligns across 9 bases. Trimming took 6 bases from V and 0 from J; bases not matched to a gene: 11. The CDR3 has 17 amino acids. Germline CDR1 MNHEY, CDR2 SMNVEV (reference sequence). CDR3 region: CASSRTGDFGMNTEAFF. The DNA of the CDR3 is TGTGCCAGCAGCCGGACAGGGGACTTCGGAATGAACACTGAAGCTTTCTTT.

The chain couples TRBV10-2 to TRBJ2-3, with D maybe TRBD1 (7 bases). Germline assignment: CDR1 WSHSY and CDR2 SAAADI. Trimming took off 8 bases at V and 7 bases at J, with 25 bases between the two ends. The CDR3 spans 16 residues. The DNA of the CDR3 is TGCGCCAGCTCCCAGGGGGGACGTCTACGAGGAAATACGCAGTATTTT. It is translated as CASSQGGRLRGNTQYF.

This chain links TRBV5-6 with TRBJ2-7; D perhaps matches TRBD2 (5 bases). The V gene's germline CDR1 is SGHDT and CDR2 YYEEEE. The CDR3 extends over 14 amino acids. V lost 3 bases, J lost 4 bases, and 14 bases lay in between. The CDR3 bases are TGTGCCAGCAGCTCCAAGCGGAGCGGTTACGAGCAGTACTTC. Protein product: CASSSKRSGYEQYF.

The chain is built from TRBV14 and TRBJ1-2; tentatively, D is TRBD1 (6 bases). V lost 7 bases to trimming and J lost 0 bases, with 9 bases between them. The CDR3 is 13 residues long. Germline V gene sequence: CDR1 SGHDN, CDR2 FVKESK. As DNA, the CDR3 is TGTGCCAGCAACAGGGCTGCTAACTATGGCTACACCTTC. Amino acids: CASNRAANYGYTF.